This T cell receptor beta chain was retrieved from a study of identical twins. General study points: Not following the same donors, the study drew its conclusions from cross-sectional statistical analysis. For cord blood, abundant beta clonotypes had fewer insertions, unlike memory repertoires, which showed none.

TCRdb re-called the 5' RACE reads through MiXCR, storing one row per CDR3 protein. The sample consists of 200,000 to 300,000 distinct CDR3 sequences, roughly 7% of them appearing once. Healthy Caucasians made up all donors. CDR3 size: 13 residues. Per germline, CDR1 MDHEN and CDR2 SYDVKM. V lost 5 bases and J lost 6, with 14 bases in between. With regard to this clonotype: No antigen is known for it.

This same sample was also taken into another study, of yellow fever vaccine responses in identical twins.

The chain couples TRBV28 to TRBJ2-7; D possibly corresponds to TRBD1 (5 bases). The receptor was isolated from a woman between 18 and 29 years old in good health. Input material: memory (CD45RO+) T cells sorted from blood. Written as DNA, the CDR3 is TGTGCCAGCAGTGCCACAGGTTCGCGCGAGCAGTACTTC. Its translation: CASSATGSREQYF.